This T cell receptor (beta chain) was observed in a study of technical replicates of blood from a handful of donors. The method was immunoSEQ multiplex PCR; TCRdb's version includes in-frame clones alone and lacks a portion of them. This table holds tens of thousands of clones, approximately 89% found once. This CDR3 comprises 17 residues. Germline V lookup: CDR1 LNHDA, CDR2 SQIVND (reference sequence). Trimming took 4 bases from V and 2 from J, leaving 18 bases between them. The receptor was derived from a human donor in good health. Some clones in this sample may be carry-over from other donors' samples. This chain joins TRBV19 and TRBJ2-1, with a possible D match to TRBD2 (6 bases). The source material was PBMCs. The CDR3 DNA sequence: TGTGCCAGTAGTAGCCCTCAGGTTGGGGGGACCTACAATGAGCAGTTCTTC. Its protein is CASSSPQVGGTYNEQFF. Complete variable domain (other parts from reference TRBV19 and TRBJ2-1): DGGITQSPKYLFRKEGQNVTLSCEQNLNHDAMYWYRQDPGQGLRLIYYSQIVNDFQKGDIAEGYSVSREKKESFPLTVTSAQKNPTAFYLCASSSPQVGGTYNEQFFGPGTRLTVL.